What follows are 3 T cell receptor beta chains derived from one specimen sequenced in a study of response to subunit inactivated influenza vaccine. TCRdb recomputed calls from the RT-PCR reads with MiXCR, one row per CDR3 protein. The table includes 500,000 to 650,000 distinct CDR3 sequences, less than 10% detected once. Sequences were derived from PBMCs from blood, sampled less than 30 months after vaccination. Receptors originate from a man in his fifties or sixties who received an inactivated influenza vaccine.

The rearrangement links TRBV9 to TRBJ1-2, with D perhaps matching TRBD1 (6 bases). Per the germline V gene, CDR1 is SGDLS and CDR2 is YYNGEE. This CDR3 is built from 14 residues. Trimming pared 3 bases from V and 6 bases from J, leaving 15 bases between. CDR3 bases: TGTGCCAGCAGCGGTAGACAGGTCCTCAATGGCTACACCTTC. Translation: CASSGRQVLNGYTF.

The chain recombines TRBV12-3 or TRBV12-4 with TRBJ1-6; D possibly corresponds to TRBD1 (5 bases). The CDR3 runs to 14 residues. Trimming left V 6 bases short and J 8 bases short, with 14 bases between. The CDR3 sequence is CASSLIRGDSPLHF. DNA of the CDR3: TGTGCCAGCAGCCTCATCCGGGGGGATTCACCCCTCCACTTT.

This sequence joins TRBV27 and TRBJ2-7; TRBD1 matches 7 bases. Germline loops: CDR1 MNHEY, CDR2 SMNVEV (reference sequence). The CDR3 consists of 14 residues. The V gene end was trimmed by 2 bases and the J gene end by 4 bases; junction bases not matched to a gene: 5. The CDR3 protein is CASSLITGVYEQYF. The CDR3, as DNA: TGTGCCAGCAGTTTAATAACAGGGGTTTACGAGCAGTACTTC.